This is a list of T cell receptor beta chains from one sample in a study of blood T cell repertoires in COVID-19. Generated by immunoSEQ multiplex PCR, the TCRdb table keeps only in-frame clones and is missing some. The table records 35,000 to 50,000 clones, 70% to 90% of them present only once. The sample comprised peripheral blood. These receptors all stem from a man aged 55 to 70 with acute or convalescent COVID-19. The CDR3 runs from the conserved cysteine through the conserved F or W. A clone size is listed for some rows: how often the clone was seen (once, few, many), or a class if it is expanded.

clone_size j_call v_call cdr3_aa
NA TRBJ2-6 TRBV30 CAFRDREVATGANVLTF
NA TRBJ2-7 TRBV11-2 CASSFGFQGEQYF
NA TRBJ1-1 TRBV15 CATSEAGAPEAFF
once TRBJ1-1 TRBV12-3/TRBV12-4 CASSQGQGSEAFF
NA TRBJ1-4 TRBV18 CASSPQGGEKLFF
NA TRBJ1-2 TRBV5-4 CASSPAGRRSHNYGYTF
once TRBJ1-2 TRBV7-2 CASSSSLPGGTGVGYGYTF
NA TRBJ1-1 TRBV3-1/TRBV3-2 CASSQPGMNTEAFF
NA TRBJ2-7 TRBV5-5 CASSLAGQGGLEQYF
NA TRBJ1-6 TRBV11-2 CASSRQVVGSPLHF
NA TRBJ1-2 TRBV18 CASSPDGNYGYTF
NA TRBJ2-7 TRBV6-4 CARGQGVIEQYF
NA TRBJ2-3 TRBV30 CAWSSGLAGYTQYF
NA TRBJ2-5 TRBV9 CASSGLTGVEETQYF
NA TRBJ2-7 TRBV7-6 CASSRPRGGQGTYEQYF
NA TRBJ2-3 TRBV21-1 CASSRRLASSTDTQYF
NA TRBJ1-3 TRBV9 CASSALPDAYSGNTIYF
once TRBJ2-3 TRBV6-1 CASSEPLTGGPKDTQYF
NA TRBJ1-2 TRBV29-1 CSGGDSQLEGYTF
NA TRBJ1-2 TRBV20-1 CSASSRDANYGYTF
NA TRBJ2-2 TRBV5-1 CASSLATRFSNTGELFF
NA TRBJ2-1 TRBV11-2 CASSAREEEHEQFF
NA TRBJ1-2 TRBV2 CASTSGTGGSGYTF
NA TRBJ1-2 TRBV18 CASSPLQGDYGYTF
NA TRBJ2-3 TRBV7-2 CASSLMWGGLEGTQYF
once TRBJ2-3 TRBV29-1 CSVPDPPRVHF
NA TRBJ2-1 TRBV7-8 CASSSHLLQVTNNEQFF
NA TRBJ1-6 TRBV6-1 CASSESQGISSPLHF
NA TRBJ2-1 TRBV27 CASSTSGGAHNEQFF
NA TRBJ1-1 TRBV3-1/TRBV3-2 CASSQLMNTEAFF
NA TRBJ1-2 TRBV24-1 CATSDYREGYTF
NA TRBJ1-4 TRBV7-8 CASSPHRFGANEKLFF
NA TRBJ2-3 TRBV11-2 CASSSRDSFSSTDTQYF
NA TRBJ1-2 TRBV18 CASSPRREDYGYTF
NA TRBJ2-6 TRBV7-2 CASSEQGLAGANVLTF
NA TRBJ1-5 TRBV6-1 CASSENRPLLKGNQPQHF
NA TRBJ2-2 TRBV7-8 CASTPAGVLTGELFF
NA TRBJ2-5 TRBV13 CASSRRGVVETQYF